The rows below give T cell receptor beta chains drawn from one sample of a study of T cells after yellow fever vaccination. From the 5' RACE reads, TCRdb called clonotypes with MiXCR, one entry per CDR3 protein. The table shows approximately 150,000 distinct CDR3 sequences, with over 7% occurring only once. The sample was CD4+ T cells sorted from PBMCs, taken 5 days after the yellow fever booster vaccination. The receptor source for this set is a man aged 25 to 40 who received the YFV17D yellow fever vaccine. CDR3s include the opening cysteine and the closing phenylalanine or tryptophan. A D gene is named only where the DNA matches it firmly. Size is stated for part of the rows, as once, few or many counts, or as a class when the clone is expanded.

.,TRBV5-1,TRBJ2-7,TRBD2,TGCGCCAGCAGCTTGTCCCTAGCGGCCTCCTCCTACGAGCAGTACTTC,CASSLSLAASSYEQYF
many,TRBV6-1,TRBJ2-7,.,TGTGCCAGCAGGTCTGTAAGTGCCTCCTACGAGCAGTACTTC,CASRSVSASYEQYF
many,TRBV4-2,TRBJ2-5,TRBD2,TGTGCCAGCAGCCAAGCCCAGCGGGAGCAAGAGACCCAGTACTTC,CASSQAQREQETQYF
.,TRBV5-1,TRBJ1-1,.,TGCGCCAGCAGCTTTAAGCGGAACACTGAAGCTTTCTTT,CASSFKRNTEAFF
many,TRBV9,TRBJ2-7,.,TGTGCCAGCAGCGTAGCCCCCGTCGGGGCAGGGAAGTCCTACGAGCAGTACTTC,CASSVAPVGAGKSYEQYF
many,TRBV27,TRBJ1-6,TRBD1,TGTGCCAGCAGTTCAGCCAGGGGGATAAATAATTCACCCCTCCACTTT,CASSSARGINNSPLHF
few,TRBV10-1,TRBJ1-1,.,TGCGCCAGCAGTGCAGGGCGGGGGAACACTGAAGCTTTCTTT,CASSAGRGNTEAFF
many,TRBV21-1,TRBJ2-5,.,TGTGCCAGCAGCAAAGTGCCAAGGGGACAAGAGACCCAGTACTTC,CASSKVPRGQETQYF
many,TRBV4-2,TRBJ1-4,TRBD1,TGTGCCAGCAGCCCGGGACAGGGGAATGAAAAACTGTTTTTT,CASSPGQGNEKLFF
.,TRBV18,TRBJ1-3,.,TGTGCCAGCTCACTAGACAACTCTGGAAACACCATATATTTT,CASSLDNSGNTIYF
many,TRBV7-2,TRBJ2-1,TRBD2,TGTGCCAGCAGCCGCCAGCGGGGTACAAATGAGCAGTTCTTC,CASSRQRGTNEQFF
few,TRBV7-2,TRBJ2-5,.,TGTGCCAGCAGCCGGCGGGGCCTCCAAGAGACCCAGTACTTC,CASSRRGLQETQYF